This T cell receptor (beta chain) was obtained from a study of cytomegalovirus exposure and HLA in healthy donors. Study-wide results and caveats: V segments that were indistinguishable, TRBV6-2 and TRBV6-3 among them, were omitted from analysis.

The PCR ran on 60 Vbeta and 13 Jbeta primers. Here immunoSEQ multiplex PCR was the method, and the copy in TCRdb shows in-frame clones only, minus some. Of 100,000 to 150,000 clones listed, 75% to 90% are singletons. The CDR3 has 13 amino acids. Per germline, CDR1 GTSNPN and CDR2 SVGIG (reference sequence). The V gene lost 1 base and the J gene lost 8 bases, with 14 bases spanning the gap. With regard to this clone: No antigen is known for it.

The sequencing input was PBMCs. The source is a man aged 50 to 59 in good health and CMV-seronegative. The chain combines TRBV30 with TRBJ2-5; D is unresolved. Here the CDR3 reads CAWSGKRGSTQYF. CDR3 sequence (DNA): TGTGCCTGGAGTGGCAAGCGAGGATCCACCCAGTACTTC. Based on the CDR3 plus reference TRBV30 and TRBJ2-5, the full variable domain is SQTIHQWPATLVQPVGSPLSLECTVEGTSNPNLYWYRQAAGRGLQLLFYSVGIGQISSEVPQNLSASRPQDRQFILSSKKLLLSDSGFYLCAWSGKRGSTQYFGPGTRLLVL.